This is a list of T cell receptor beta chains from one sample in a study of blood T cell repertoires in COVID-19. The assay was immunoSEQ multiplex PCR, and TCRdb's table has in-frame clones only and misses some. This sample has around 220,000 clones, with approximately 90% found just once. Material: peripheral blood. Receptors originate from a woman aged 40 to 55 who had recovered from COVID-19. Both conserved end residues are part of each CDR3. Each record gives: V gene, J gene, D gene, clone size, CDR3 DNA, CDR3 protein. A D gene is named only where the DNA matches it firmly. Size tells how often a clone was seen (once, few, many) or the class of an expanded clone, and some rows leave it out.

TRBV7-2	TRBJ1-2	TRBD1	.	TGTGCCAGCAGCGGGAGGGACAGGGGCAACTATGGCTACACCTTC	CASSGRDRGNYGYTF
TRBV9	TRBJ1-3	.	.	TGTGCCAGCAGCGTAGACCCCCGGGGGGCGGGAAACACCATATATTTT	CASSVDPRGAGNTIYF
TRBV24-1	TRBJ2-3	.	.	TGTGCCACCAGTGAGATACAGGGGGGGTCAGATACGCAGTATTTT	CATSEIQGGSDTQYF
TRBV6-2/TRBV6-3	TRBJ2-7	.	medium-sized	TGTGCCAGCAGTTACTCGATTGGCGGGATCATGGTATCCTACGAGCAGTACTTC	CASSYSIGGIMVSYEQYF
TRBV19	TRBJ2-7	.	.	TGTGCCAGTAGTATTGGACTCGGGAGCTCCTACGAGCAGTACTTC	CASSIGLGSSYEQYF
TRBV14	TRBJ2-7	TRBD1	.	TGTGCCAGCAGCCTGACAGGGACGGAACAGTACTTC	CASSLTGTEQYF
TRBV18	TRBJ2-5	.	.	TGTGCCAGCTCACCAATTGACAGCCAAGAGACCCAGTACTTC	CASSPIDSQETQYF
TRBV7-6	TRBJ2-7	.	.	TGTGCCAGCAGCTTCGCGGGGATAGGGGAGCAGTACTTC	CASSFAGIGEQYF
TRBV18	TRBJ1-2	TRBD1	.	TGTGCCAGCTCACCTTCCGGGACAGGGGGCGCTGGATATGGCTACACCTTC	CASSPSGTGGAGYGYTF
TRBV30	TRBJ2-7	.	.	TGTGCCTGGAGTAGACCGGGACACTCTCCCTACGAGCAGTACTTC	CAWSRPGHSPYEQYF
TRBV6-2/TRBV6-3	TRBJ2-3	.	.	TGTGCCAGCAGTTATTTAGGCGGAGTAACAGATACGCAGTATTTT	CASSYLGGVTDTQYF
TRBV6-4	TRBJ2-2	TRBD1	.	TGTGCCAGCAGTCGACAGGGGTCGGGCACCGGGGAGCTGTTTTTT	CASSRQGSGTGELFF
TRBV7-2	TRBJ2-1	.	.	TGTGCCAGCAGCTTATCCCCAGGGCTGGCGCCCAATGAGCAGTTCTTC	CASSLSPGLAPNEQFF
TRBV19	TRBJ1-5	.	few	TGTGCCAGTAGTATAGCAGTCCAGACATATAGCAATCAGCCCCAGCATTTT	CASSIAVQTYSNQPQHF
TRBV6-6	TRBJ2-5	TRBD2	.	TGTGCCAGCAGTCCCCAGAGGGGACTAGCGGCCTACCAAGAGACCCAGTACTTC	CASSPQRGLAAYQETQYF
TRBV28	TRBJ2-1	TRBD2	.	TGTGCCAGCAGTTTAAGGCTAGCGGGTTACCGTAGCTCCTACAATGAGCAGTTCTTC	CASSLRLAGYRSSYNEQFF
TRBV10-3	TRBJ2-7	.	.	TGTGCCATCAGGGAGGGACTGAACTACGAGCAGTACTTC	CAIREGLNYEQYF
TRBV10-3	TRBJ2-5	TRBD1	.	TGTGCCATCAGTGCTAAGTACGACAGGGGGCTTCAAGAGACCCAGTACTTC	CAISAKYDRGLQETQYF
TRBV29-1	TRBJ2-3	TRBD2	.	TGCAGCGTCAAAGGACTAGCGGGACGCACAGATACGCAGTATTTT	CSVKGLAGRTDTQYF
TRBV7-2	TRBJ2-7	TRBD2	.	TGTGCCAGCAGCGGTAGGATTAGCGGGAGTCCCTCCTACGAGCAGTACTTC	CASSGRISGSPSYEQYF
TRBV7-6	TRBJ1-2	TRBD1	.	TGTGCCAGCAGCCAGGACAGGGGAGATGGCTACACCTTC	CASSQDRGDGYTF
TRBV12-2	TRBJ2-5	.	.	TGTGCAAGTCGCCCCCCGGTGGGTGGGAGATACGTGACCCAGTACTTC	CASRPPVGGRYVTQYF
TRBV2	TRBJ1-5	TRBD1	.	TGTGCCAGCACCCCGGACAGGGACGGTCAGCCCCAGCATTTT	CASTPDRDGQPQHF
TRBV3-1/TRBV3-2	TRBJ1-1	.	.	TGTGCCAGCAGGCTCCAGGGGAGCACTGAAGCTTTCTTT	CASRLQGSTEAFF
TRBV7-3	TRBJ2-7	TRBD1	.	TGTGCCAGCAGTGGAGAATCTGAGACAGGGGGCTGCGAGCAGTACTTC	CASSGESETGGCEQYF
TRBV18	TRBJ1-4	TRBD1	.	TGTGCCAGCTCACCAAGAACAGGGGGCACTGGCCGTAATGAAAAACTGTTTTTT	CASSPRTGGTGRNEKLFF
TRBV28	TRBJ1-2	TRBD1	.	TGTGCCAGCAGGTGGACAGGGAGTGGCTACACCTTC	CASRWTGSGYTF
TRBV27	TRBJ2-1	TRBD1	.	TGTGCCAGCAGTTTGGTAGGGACAGGGAATGAGCAGTTCTTC	CASSLVGTGNEQFF
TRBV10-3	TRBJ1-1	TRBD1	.	TGTGCCATCAGAGACCCGGGACAGCCGAACACTGAAGCTTTCTTT	CAIRDPGQPNTEAFF